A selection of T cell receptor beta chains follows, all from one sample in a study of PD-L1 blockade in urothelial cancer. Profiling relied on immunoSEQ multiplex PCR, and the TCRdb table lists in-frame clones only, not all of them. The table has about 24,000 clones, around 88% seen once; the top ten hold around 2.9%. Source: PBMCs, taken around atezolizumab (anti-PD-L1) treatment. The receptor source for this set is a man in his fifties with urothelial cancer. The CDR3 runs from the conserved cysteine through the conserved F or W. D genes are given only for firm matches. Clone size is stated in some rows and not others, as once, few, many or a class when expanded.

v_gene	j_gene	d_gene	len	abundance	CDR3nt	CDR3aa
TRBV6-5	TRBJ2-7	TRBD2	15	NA	TGTGCCAGCAGTCGTACTAGCGGGGCGGTCCACGAGCAGTACTTC	CASSRTSGAVHEQYF
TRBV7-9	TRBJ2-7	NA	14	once	TGTGCCAGCAGCTTATTCCTCTCCGGTCACGAGCAGTACTTC	CASSLFLSGHEQYF
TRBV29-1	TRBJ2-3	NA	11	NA	TGCAGCGCTAAGAGAGCAGATACGCAGTATTTT	CSAKRADTQYF
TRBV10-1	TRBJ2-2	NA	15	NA	TGCGCCAGCAGCGGGGACACCGTGAACACCGGGGAGCTGTTTTTT	CASSGDTVNTGELFF
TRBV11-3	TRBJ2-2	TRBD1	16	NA	TGTGCCAGCAGCGTTCGGGGGACAGGGGGCAATGGAGAGCTGTTTTTT	CASSVRGTGGNGELFF
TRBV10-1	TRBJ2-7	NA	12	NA	TGCGCCAGCAGTGATTCCCCTACCGAGCAGTACTTC	CASSDSPTEQYF
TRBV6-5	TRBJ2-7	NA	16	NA	TGTGCCAGCAGTTATCGTGGGTTCGGGGTTGCGGACGAGCAGTACTTC	CASSYRGFGVADEQYF
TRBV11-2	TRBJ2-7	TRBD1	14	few	TGTGCCAGCAGCTTAGATCCAGGGGGCTACGAGCAGTACTTC	CASSLDPGGYEQYF
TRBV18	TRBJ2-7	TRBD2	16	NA	TGTGCCAGCTCACCTCTTAGCGGGGTACGTTCCTACGAGCAGTACTTC	CASSPLSGVRSYEQYF
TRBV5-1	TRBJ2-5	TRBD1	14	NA	TGCGCCAGCAGCCGAGGGACAGCACAAGAGACCCAGTACTTC	CASSRGTAQETQYF
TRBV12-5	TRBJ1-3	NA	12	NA	TGTGCTAGTGAACGGTATGGAAACACCATATATTTT	CASERYGNTIYF
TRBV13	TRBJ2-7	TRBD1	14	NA	TGTGCCAGCAGCTCAACCCAGGGGGCGTACGAGCAGTACTTC	CASSSTQGAYEQYF
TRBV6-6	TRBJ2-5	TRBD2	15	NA	TGTGCCAGCAGCCCCCAACTAGCGGGGGAAGAGACCCAGTACTTC	CASSPQLAGEETQYF
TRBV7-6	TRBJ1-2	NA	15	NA	TGTGCCAGCAGCTTAGACGGAGGTGGAATCTATGGCTACACCTTC	CASSLDGGGIYGYTF
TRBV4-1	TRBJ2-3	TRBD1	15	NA	TGCGCCAGCAGCCCCAGGACAGGGGATACAGATACGCAGTATTTT	CASSPRTGDTDTQYF
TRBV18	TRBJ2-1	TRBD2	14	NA	TGTGCCAGCTCACCACCGTCGGGAGGGGTTGAGCAGTTCTTC	CASSPPSGGVEQFF
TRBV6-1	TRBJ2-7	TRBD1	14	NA	TGTGCCAGCAGGCCCGGGACAGGGATCTACGAGCAGTACTTC	CASRPGTGIYEQYF
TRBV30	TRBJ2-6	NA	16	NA	TGTGCCTGGAGTCCGGGGGGCGCGTCTGGGGCCAACGTCCTGACTTTC	CAWSPGGASGANVLTF
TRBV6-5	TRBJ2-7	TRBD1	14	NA	TGTGCCAGCAGTTACCCGGGACAGCCTACGAAGCAGTACTTC	CASSYPGQPTKQYF
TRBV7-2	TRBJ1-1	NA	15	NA	TGTGCCAGCAGCCCATACAGGTCTTCGAACACTGAAGCTTTCTTT	CASSPYRSSNTEAFF
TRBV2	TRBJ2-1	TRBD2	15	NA	TGTGCCAGCAGAAAACCGGGACTAGTCGGCAATGAGCAGTTCTTC	CASRKPGLVGNEQFF
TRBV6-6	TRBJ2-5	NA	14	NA	TGTGCCAGCAGTTACAGCGGCCCTCAAGAGACCCAGTACTTC	CASSYSGPQETQYF
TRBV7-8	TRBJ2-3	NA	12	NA	TGTGCCAGCAGCTTAGTCAGAGATACGCAGTATTTT	CASSLVRDTQYF
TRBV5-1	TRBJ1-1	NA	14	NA	TGCGCCAGCAGCTTGGACCGAAGCCGCACTGAAGCTTTCTTT	CASSLDRSRTEAFF
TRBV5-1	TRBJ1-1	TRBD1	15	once	TGCGCCAGCAGCTTAGCAGGGGGTAAAGGCACTGAAGCTTTCTTT	CASSLAGGKGTEAFF
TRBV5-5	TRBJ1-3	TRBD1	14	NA	TGTGCCAGCAGCCCGGACAGGGCTGGAAACACCATATATTTT	CASSPDRAGNTIYF
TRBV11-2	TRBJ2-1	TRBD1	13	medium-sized	TGTGCCAGCAGCGGACAGGGTTACAATGAGCAGTTCTTC	CASSGQGYNEQFF
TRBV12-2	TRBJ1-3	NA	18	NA	TGTGCAAGTCGCTTAGCGAACACCGGACAGGGCCCTGGAAACACCATATATTTT	CASRLANTGQGPGNTIYF
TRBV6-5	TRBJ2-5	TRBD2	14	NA	TGTGCCAGCAGTTCATTAGCGGGTGGGAAGACCCAGTACTTC	CASSSLAGGKTQYF
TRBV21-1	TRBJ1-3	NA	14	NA	TGTGCCAGCAGCAAAGTTCGCTCTGGAAACACCATATATTTT	CASSKVRSGNTIYF
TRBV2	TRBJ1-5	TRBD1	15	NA	TGTGCCAGCAGTTTGGGACAGGGGGCTAATCAGCCCCAGCATTTT	CASSLGQGANQPQHF
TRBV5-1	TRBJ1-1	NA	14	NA	TGCGCCAGCAGCTCGTCGGGGGGCAACACTGAAGCTTTCTTT	CASSSSGGNTEAFF